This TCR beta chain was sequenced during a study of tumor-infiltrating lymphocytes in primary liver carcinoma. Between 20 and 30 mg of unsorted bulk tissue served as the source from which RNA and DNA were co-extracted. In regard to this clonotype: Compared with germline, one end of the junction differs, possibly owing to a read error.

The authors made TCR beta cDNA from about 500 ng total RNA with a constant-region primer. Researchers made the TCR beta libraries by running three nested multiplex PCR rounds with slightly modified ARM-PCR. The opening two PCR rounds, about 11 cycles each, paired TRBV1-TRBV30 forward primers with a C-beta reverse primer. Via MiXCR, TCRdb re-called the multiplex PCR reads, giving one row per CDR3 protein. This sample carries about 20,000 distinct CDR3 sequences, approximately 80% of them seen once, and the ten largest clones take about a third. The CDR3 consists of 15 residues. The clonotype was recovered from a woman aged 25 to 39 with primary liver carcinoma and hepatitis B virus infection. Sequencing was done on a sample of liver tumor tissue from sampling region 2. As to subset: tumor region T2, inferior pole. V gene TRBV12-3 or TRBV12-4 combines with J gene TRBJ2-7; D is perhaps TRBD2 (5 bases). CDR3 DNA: TGTACCAGCATACAATCCGGTACACGGGGTTACGAGCAGTACTTC. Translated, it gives CTSIQSGTRGYEQYF.